The 5 T cell receptor beta chains below all came from one sample that was sequenced in a study of blood T cell repertoires in COVID-19. Clones were read by immunoSEQ multiplex PCR, and TCRdb kept only the in-frame ones, dropping some. The table records a few hundred thousand clones, around 87% of them present only once. Sample: peripheral blood. The receptors originated from a woman in her thirties with COVID-19, enrolled during active disease.

The J gene is TRBJ2-5, the V gene TRBV30; the D gene is possibly TRBD2 (7 bases). The CDR3 runs 12 residues. Trimming took off 5 bases at V and 4 bases at J, with 11 bases between the two ends. Germline V gene data show CDR1 as GTSNPN and CDR2 as SVGIG (reference sequence). The CDR3 sequence: CAWCGGGETQYF. CDR3 nucleotide sequence: TGTGCCTGGTGCGGGGGCGGAGAGACCCAGTACTTC.

V and J are TRBV2 and TRBJ2-1, with a possible D match to TRBD1 (5 bases). The V end was cut by 8 bases, the J end by 0 bases, with 11 bases between. CDR3 size: 14 residues. Germline V gives CDR1 SNHLY, CDR2 FYNNEI. CDR3 loop: CASQMGLSYNEQFF. CDR3 sequence (DNA): TGTGCCAGCCAGATGGGGCTCTCCTACAATGAGCAGTTCTTC.

This clone showed up just once. The chain uses TRBV7-2 and TRBJ2-1, with TRBD1 matching over 7 bases. CDR3 size: 16 residues. Germline loops: CDR1 SGHTA, CDR2 FQGNSA. Unmatched junction bases numbered 10, after V lost 5 bases and J lost 3 bases. CDR3 in DNA: TGTGCCAGCAGCCAGGGCCCGGGACAGCTCTACAATGAGCAGTTCTTC. Amino acids: CASSQGPGQLYNEQFF.

In DNA, the CDR3 is TGTGCCAGTAGGGACTACAGGGGCGGCGAAAAACTGTTTTTT. Residues: CASRDYRGGEKLFF. The chain has TRBV19 and TRBJ1-4; TRBD1 aligns across 7 bases. The CDR3 loop spans 14 amino acids. CDR1 is LNHDA, CDR2 SQIVND, per germline (reference sequence). Unmatched junction bases numbered 9, after V lost 6 bases and J lost 8 bases.

This clone was found once. This chain uses TRBV10-1 with TRBJ2-7; D gene uncertain. Germline CDR1 reads WNHNN; CDR2 reads SYGVQD (reference sequence). The CDR3 totals 13 residues. V gave up 2 bases and J gave up 0 bases, with 5 bases separating them. Here the CDR3 DNA reads TGCGCCAGCAGTGAGACAACCTCCTACGAGCAGTACTTC. This sequence encodes CASSETTSYEQYF.